This T cell receptor (beta chain) was obtained from a study of blood T cell repertoires in COVID-19. CDR3 length: 12 amino acids. The V and J ends lost 7 bases and 6 bases respectively, with 10 bases between them. Germline lookup yields CDR1 SGHAT and CDR2 FQNNGV. As originally analysed: Amplification from reference gene primers served as the basis for estimated nucleated cell counts. Here immunoSEQ multiplex PCR was the method, and the copy in TCRdb shows in-frame clones only, minus some. The V and J calls and clone size are taken from that table; D and trimming were inferred from the DNA. Of roughly 210,000 clones in the sample, around 90% were seen once.

The sample comprised peripheral blood. This chain uses TRBV11-2 with TRBJ2-1, with D possibly matching TRBD2 (6 bases). The sequence came from a man aged 70 or older with acute or convalescent COVID-19. CDR3 sequence reads: CASNQAGNEQFF. For the CDR3, the DNA is TGTGCCAGCAACCAAGCGGGCAATGAGCAGTTCTTC.